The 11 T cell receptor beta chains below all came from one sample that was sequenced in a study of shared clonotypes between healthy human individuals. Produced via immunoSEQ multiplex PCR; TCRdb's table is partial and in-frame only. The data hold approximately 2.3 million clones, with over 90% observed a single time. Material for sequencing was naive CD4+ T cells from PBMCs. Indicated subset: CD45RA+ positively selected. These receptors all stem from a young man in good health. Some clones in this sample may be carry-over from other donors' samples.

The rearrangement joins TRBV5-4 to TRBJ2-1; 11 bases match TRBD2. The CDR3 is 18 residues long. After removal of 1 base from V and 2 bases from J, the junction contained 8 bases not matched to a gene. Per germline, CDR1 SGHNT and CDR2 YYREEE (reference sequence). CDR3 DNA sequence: TGTGCCAGCAGCTTGCTAGCGGGAGGAGTATTTACCTACAATGAGCAGTTCTTC. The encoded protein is CASSLLAGGVFTYNEQFF.

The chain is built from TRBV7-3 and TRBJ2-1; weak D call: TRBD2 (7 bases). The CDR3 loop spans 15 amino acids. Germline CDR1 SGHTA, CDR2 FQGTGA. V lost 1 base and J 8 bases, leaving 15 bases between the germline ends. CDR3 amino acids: CASSLRPAGADEQFF. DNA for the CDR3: TGTGCCAGCAGCTTAAGACCGGCGGGGGCGGATGAGCAGTTCTTC.

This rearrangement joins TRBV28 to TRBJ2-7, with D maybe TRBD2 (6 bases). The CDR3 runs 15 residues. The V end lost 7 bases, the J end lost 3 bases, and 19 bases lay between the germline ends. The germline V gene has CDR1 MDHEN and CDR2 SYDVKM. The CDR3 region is CASTRGGTLYYEQYF. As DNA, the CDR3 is TGTGCCAGCACCCGAGGCGGGACTTTGTACTACGAGCAGTACTTC.

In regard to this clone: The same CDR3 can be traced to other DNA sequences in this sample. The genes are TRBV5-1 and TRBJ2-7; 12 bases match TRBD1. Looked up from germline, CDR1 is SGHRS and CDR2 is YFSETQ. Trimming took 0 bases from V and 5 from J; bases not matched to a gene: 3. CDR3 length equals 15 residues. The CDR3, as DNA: TGCGCCAGCAGCTTGGTCGGGACAGGGGGCAACGAGCAGTACTTC. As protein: CASSLVGTGGNEQYF.

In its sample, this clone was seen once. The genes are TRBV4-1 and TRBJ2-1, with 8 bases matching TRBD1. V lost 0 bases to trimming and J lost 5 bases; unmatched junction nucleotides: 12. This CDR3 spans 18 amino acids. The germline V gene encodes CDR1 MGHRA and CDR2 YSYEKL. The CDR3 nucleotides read TGCGCCAGCAGCCAAGACAGGGGGCGTCTAGCGAGGGACAATGAGCAGTTCTTC. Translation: CASSQDRGRLARDNEQFF.

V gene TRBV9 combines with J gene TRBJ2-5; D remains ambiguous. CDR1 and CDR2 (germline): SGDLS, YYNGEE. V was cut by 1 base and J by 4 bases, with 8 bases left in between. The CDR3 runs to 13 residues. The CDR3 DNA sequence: TGTGCCAGCAGCGTAATTTTTGGAGAGACCCAGTACTTC. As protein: CASSVIFGETQYF.

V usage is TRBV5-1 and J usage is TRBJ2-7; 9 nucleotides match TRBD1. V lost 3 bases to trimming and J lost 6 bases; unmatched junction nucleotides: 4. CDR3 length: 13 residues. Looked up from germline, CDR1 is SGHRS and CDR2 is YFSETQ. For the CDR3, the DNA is TGCGCCAGCAGCTCGGGACAGGGAACCGAGCAGTACTTC. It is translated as CASSSGQGTEQYF.

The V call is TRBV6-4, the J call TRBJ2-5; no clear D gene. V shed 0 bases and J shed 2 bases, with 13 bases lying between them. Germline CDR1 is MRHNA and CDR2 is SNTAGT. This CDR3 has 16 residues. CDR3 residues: CASSDSRKGRQETQYF. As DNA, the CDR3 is TGTGCCAGCAGTGACTCTAGGAAGGGCAGGCAAGAGACCCAGTACTTC.

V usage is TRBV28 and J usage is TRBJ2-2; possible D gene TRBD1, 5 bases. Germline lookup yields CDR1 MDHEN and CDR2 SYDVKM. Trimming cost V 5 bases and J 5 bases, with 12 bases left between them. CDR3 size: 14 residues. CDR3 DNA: TGTGCCAGCAGTCAGGACACTGTAACCGGGGAGCTGTTTTTT. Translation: CASSQDTVTGELFF. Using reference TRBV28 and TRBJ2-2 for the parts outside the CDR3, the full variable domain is DVKVTQSSRYLVKRTGEKVFLECVQDMDHENMFWYRQDPGLGLRLIYFSYDVKMKEKGDIPEGYSVSREKKERFSLILESASTNQTSMYLCASSQDTVTGELFFGEGSRLTVL.

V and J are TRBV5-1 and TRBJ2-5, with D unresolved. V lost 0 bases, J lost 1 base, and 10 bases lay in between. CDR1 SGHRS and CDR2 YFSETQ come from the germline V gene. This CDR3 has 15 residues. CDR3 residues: CASSLVPPLQETQYF. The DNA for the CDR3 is TGCGCCAGCAGCTTGGTCCCCCCGCTCCAAGAGACCCAGTACTTC. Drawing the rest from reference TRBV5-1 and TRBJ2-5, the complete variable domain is KAGVTQTPRYLIKTRGQQVTLSCSPISGHRSVSWYQQTPGQGLQFLFEYFSETQRNKGNFPGRFSGRQFSNSRSEMNVSTLELGDSALYLCASSLVPPLQETQYFGPGTRLLVL.

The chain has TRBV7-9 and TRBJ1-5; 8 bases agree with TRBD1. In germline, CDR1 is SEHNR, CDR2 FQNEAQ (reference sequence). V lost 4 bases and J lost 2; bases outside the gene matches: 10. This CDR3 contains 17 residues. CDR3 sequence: CASSSLGDRFGNQPQHF. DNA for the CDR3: TGTGCCAGCAGCTCTCTGGGGGACAGGTTTGGCAATCAGCCCCAGCATTTT.